This entry describes one T cell receptor (beta chain). Its antigen has not been determined. No much larger clone is present one base from it, and per-base qualities are unavailable. From a lookup of the germline V gene (reference sequence), CDR1 and CDR2 are MNHEY and SMNVEV. The CDR3 has 16 amino acids, counting the end cysteine and phenylalanine. The kept DNA is CDR3 alone, 48 bases in frame from the first base. Trimming removed 6 bases from V and 1 base from J, leaving 19 bases between the germline ends. These data belong to a study of radiation and T cells in renal cell carcinoma (dated by TCRdb to about 2020). As for the study more broadly: TCR beta sequencing covered 50 to 55 samples in total, comprising some 26 tumors and approximately 27 peripheral blood samples. The final blood draw was performed at 4 weeks after radiation, at the same time as nephrectomy. Across all 50 or so samples, several million unique CDR3 nucleotide sequences encoding about 2.4 million unique CDR3 amino acid sequences were identified. Broader findings and caveats from the paper: Changes in the blood repertoire were not tracked past 4 weeks after treatment. Because the trial had a single-armed design, the trial could not examine how radiation dose or scheduling affected the TCR repertoire. Because no pretreatment tumor biopsies were available, whether clonotypes were present in the tumor at baseline could not be determined. An increase in top tumor clonotypes in blood was observed from baseline to 2 weeks post-radiation, followed by contraction by 4 weeks, which was taken to suggest transient expansion of tumor-resident clones.

Following the manufacturer's recommendations, the immunoSEQ kit was used to generate TCR beta libraries from genomic DNA. To prepare the libraries, a first multiplex PCR with proprietary primers was run, followed by a second PCR that added unique barcodes, and a bead cleanup was done after each round. A kit-provided positive control reaction and a negative control reaction were included in every sample batch. The final libraries were assessed on an Agilent 4200 TapeStation D1000 ScreenTape, pooled by volume, and quantified by qPCR. An Illumina NextSeq500 fitted with a MidOutput 150-cycle cartridge performed the sequencing, running 156 Read1 cycles and 15 Index1 cycles with the kit's custom primers. The pooled library was loaded at roughly 0.96 pM, with an approximately 21% PhiX control spiked in. In the source study's methods: Vendor-processed data were analyzed in R, and a clonotype was defined as all T cells sharing the same CDR3 nucleotide sequence. For clone abundance analyses, frequencies were normalized to the 10,000 most abundant clones in each sample. Before analysis, public T cell clones were removed, and these numbered fewer than six per sample on average. An abundance difference of at least 32-fold between compartments was the criterion for calling clonotypes tumor-enriched or baseline blood-enriched. Clonotypes expanded or contracted between blood time points were identified with a beta-binomial differential abundance model. The Baroni-Urbani and Buser coefficient was used to measure tumor-blood repertoire similarity, and groups were compared with two-tailed Wilcoxon tests in R. This is the immuneACCESS table as TCRdb keeps it, with only in-frame sequences that have V and J called. A part of the clones is gone; compared with another copy, unresolved V genes explain less than half, and the rest is unexplained. The D gene and trimming were derived from the DNA, and the V and J assignments and clone size from that table. This sample has 97,000 or so clones in its table, and roughly 84% of those were observed once. In total, the top ten clones hold 6.5% to 8% of the sample.

What the time point label conveys for this sample: blood 4 weeks post-SBRT, at nephrectomy. The intended sense of this specimen's treatment or condition label: 15 Gy SBRT to primary tumor, nephrectomy 4 weeks later. Samples were obtained from a clinical trial, in which 15 Gy stereotactic body radiation therapy was delivered to primary renal cell carcinomas and nephrectomy was performed 4 weeks later. To follow tumor-enriched clonotypes, serial peripheral blood was collected from radiation-treated patients at baseline and at 2 weeks and 4 weeks after SBRT. Renal cell carcinoma with clear cell pathology was present in all patients. Genomic DNA for TCR sequencing was prepared using the QIAamp DNA Blood Mini Kit (Qiagen). The analyses included just those samples that passed every quality control check.

Recombination connected TRBV27 to TRBJ2-7; TRBD1 is possibly the D segment (6 matching bases). Sequences were derived from blood, sampled from a patient whose treatment included radiotherapy and nephrectomy. The TCR was taken from a man aged 60 to 75 with renal cell carcinoma. The CDR3 region has the sequence CASRRQQGRASYEQYF. The nucleotide sequence reads as follows: TGTGCCAGCAGGCGGCAGCAGGGGCGCGCTTCCTACGAGCAGTACTTC.